These 2 T cell receptor beta chains were sequenced from one sample in a study of blood T cell repertoires in COVID-19. Clones were read by immunoSEQ multiplex PCR, and TCRdb kept only the in-frame ones, dropping some. The sample contains 90,000 to 120,000 clones, around 90% of which appear only once. Sequencing input: peripheral blood. Receptors originate from a human donor in a cohort sampled during active COVID-19.

V usage is TRBV10-3 and J usage is TRBJ1-6; D ambiguous. Germline-derived CDR1 and CDR2 are ENHRY and SYGVKD. This CDR3 has 15 residues. The ends were cut back, 6 bases at V and 7 bases at J, with 16 bases in the middle. In nucleotides, the CDR3 is TGTGCCATCAGCCTCGGGGTCGGGAACAATTCACCCCTCCACTTT. Translation gives CAISLGVGNNSPLHF.

This chain connects TRBV6-5 to TRBJ2-1; D gene unclear. V was pared by 0 bases and J by 0 bases, with 6 bases between. There are 15 residues in the CDR3. The germline gives CDR1 MNHEY, CDR2 SVGAGI. The CDR3 DNA sequence: TGTGCCAGCAGTTACTCCACCAGCTCCTACAATGAGCAGTTCTTC. Its translation: CASSYSTSSYNEQFF.